These T cell receptor beta chains were read from a single sample in a study of memory B cells and T cells in multiple sclerosis. No antigen is known for these receptors. The assay was immunoSEQ multiplex PCR, and TCRdb's table has in-frame clones only and misses some. This sample has 25,000 to 35,000 clones, with around 86% found just once. The sample taken for sequencing was PBMCs from blood kept in culture. Receptors were obtained from a human donor with multiple sclerosis. CDR3s include the opening cysteine and the closing phenylalanine or tryptophan. The order of the fields is clone size, D gene, V gene, J gene, CDR3 DNA, CDR3 protein. The D gene is left open where the match is weak. Some rows mark clone size as missing; the rest say once, few, many or name a class of expanded clone.

-	-	TRBV5-1	TRBJ1-1	TGCGCCAGCAATCAGGGGACCGCCAACACTGAAGCTTTCTTT	CASNQGTANTEAFF
few	-	TRBV18	TRBJ2-3	TGTGCCAGCTCACCGGACAGCACAGATACGCAGTATTTT	CASSPDSTDTQYF
-	-	TRBV13	TRBJ2-2	TGTGCCAGCAGCTTAGTTGGAGAGAACACCGGGGAGCTGTTTTTT	CASSLVGENTGELFF
-	-	TRBV7-9	TRBJ2-7	TGTGCCAGCATTTTACGAGGGGCCCCCTTAGGGGAGCAGTACTTC	CASILRGAPLGEQYF
-	TRBD1	TRBV7-8	TRBJ1-1	TGTGCCAGCAGCACCGGGACAGGGCGGTCAGCTTTCTTT	CASSTGTGRSAFF
few	TRBD2	TRBV19	TRBJ2-7	TGTGCCAGTAGTAGGCTAGCGGGAGGGCCAATCGAGCAGTACTTC	CASSRLAGGPIEQYF
once	-	TRBV18	TRBJ2-3	TGTGCCAGCTCACTATACGGAGAATCCCCGATCACGCAGTATTTT	CASSLYGESPITQYF
few	-	TRBV10-2	TRBJ1-3	TGCGCCAGCAGTGCGGTCCAAGGCGCGGGAAACACCATATATTTT	CASSAVQGAGNTIYF
-	-	TRBV9	TRBJ2-1	TGTGCCAGCAGCGGGGGCCCCCGTGGGGGTGAGCAGTTCTTC	CASSGGPRGGEQFF
-	TRBD2	TRBV11-2	TRBJ2-1	TGTGCCAGCAGCTCTCAGATAGCGGGAGGTAGAAATGAGCAGTTCTTC	CASSSQIAGGRNEQFF
-	-	TRBV19	TRBJ2-5	TGTGCCAGTAGCGAGCCGGGACTCGAACTATTCCAGTACTTC	CASSEPGLELFQYF
once	-	TRBV27	TRBJ2-7	TGTGCCAGCAGCACAAGGGGGAGAGGAGGCTACGAGCAGTACTTC	CASSTRGRGGYEQYF
-	-	TRBV2	TRBJ2-7	TGTGCCAGCGACAGGTTTCTAAACGAGCAGTACTTC	CASDRFLNEQYF
-	-	TRBV7-9	TRBJ2-2	TGTGCCAGCAGCTTAGTGGGGCCCACCGGGGAGCTGTTTTTT	CASSLVGPTGELFF
-	TRBD2	TRBV7-8	TRBJ2-1	TGTGCCAGCAGCTTAGCCGTAGGGCGACTAGCGGGGGGGCCAGGCAATGAGCAGTTCTTC	CASSLAVGRLAGGPGNEQFF
-	TRBD2	TRBV6-4	TRBJ2-1	TGTGCCAGCAGTAACATCGCGGGGGGCCTTTCGGTACCTTTATACAATGAGCAGTTCTTC	CASSNIAGGLSVPLYNEQFF
-	-	TRBV2	TRBJ2-3	TGTGCCAGCGATTATCCGTCGGGGACTAGCACAGATACGCAGTATTTT	CASDYPSGTSTDTQYF
-	-	TRBV4-2	TRBJ2-7	TGTGCCAGCAGCCAAGATCGAACTAGTCCCCACGAGCAGTACTTC	CASSQDRTSPHEQYF
-	TRBD1	TRBV19	TRBJ2-7	TGTGCCAGTACAGAGGGACAGGGGATTTACGAGCAGTACTTC	CASTEGQGIYEQYF
few	-	TRBV7-6	TRBJ2-2	TGTGCCAGCAGCTTAGGATCGTGGAACACCGGGGAGCTGTTTTTT	CASSLGSWNTGELFF
-	TRBD2	TRBV5-1	TRBJ2-7	TGCGCCAGCAGCTTGGGGACTAGCGGGGTCTACTCCTACGAGCAGTACTTC	CASSLGTSGVYSYEQYF
-	-	TRBV5-1	TRBJ2-7	TGCGCCAGCAGCCTAAAGTACGAGCAGTACTTC	CASSLKYEQYF
-	-	TRBV6-1	TRBJ2-4	TGTGCCAGCAGTGACAAAAACATTCAGTACTTC	CASSDKNIQYF
once	-	TRBV5-4	TRBJ2-7	TGTGCCAGCAGCTGGGGGGGGCTAGCCTACGAGCAGTACTTC	CASSWGGLAYEQYF
-	TRBD1	TRBV4-1	TRBJ2-7	TGCGCCAGCAGCCAAGATGGTGGGACAGCCTACGAGCAGTACTTC	CASSQDGGTAYEQYF
-	TRBD2	TRBV4-1	TRBJ2-2	TGCGCCAGCAGCCATTCTTTCTGGACTAGCGGGGTTACCGGGGAGCTGTTTTTT	CASSHSFWTSGVTGELFF
-	TRBD2	TRBV10-3	TRBJ2-1	TGTGCCATCAGCGGACTAGCGGGGGGTTCAAGCTCCTACAATGAGCAGTTCTTC	CAISGLAGGSSSYNEQFF
once	-	TRBV5-4	TRBJ2-7	TGTGCCAGCAGCTTGGCCGGGGGCAGCTACGAGCAGTACTTC	CASSLAGGSYEQYF
-	-	TRBV9	TRBJ1-1	TGTGCCAGCAGCATACCAGGGGTTACTGAAGCTTTCTTT	CASSIPGVTEAFF
-	-	TRBV18	TRBJ2-5	TGTGCCAGCTCACAGTTCGGACTGCGGTCAGAGACCCAGTACTTC	CASSQFGLRSETQYF
few	-	TRBV15	TRBJ2-7	TGTGCCACCAGCAGAACTCCCAGGGCCACCAACGAGCAGTACTTC	CATSRTPRATNEQYF
few	TRBD1	TRBV2	TRBJ2-7	TGTGCCAGCCGGTCAGGGGGCGTGTACGAGCAGTACTTC	CASRSGGVYEQYF
-	-	TRBV28	TRBJ2-7	TGTGCCAGCAGTTTAGTCTCCCGGGACAAAGAGCAGTACTTC	CASSLVSRDKEQYF
-	-	TRBV7-3	TRBJ2-5	TGTGCCAGCAGCAAAAGGGCAGGGGAGACCCAGTACTTC	CASSKRAGETQYF
-	-	TRBV2	TRBJ1-4	TGTGCCAGCAGTGAAGCAAGGGGGTTTTATGAAAAACTGTTTTTT	CASSEARGFYEKLFF
-	-	TRBV27	TRBJ2-5	TGTGCCAGCAGTGTCCCGGACGCCTTCCGGACCCAGTACTTC	CASSVPDAFRTQYF
-	-	TRBV11-3	TRBJ2-7	TGCGCCAGCAGCTTGTTCGAGCAGTACTTC	CASSLFEQYF
-	-	TRBV2	TRBJ2-7	TGTGCCAGCAGTGTGCAGGGTCTCGACGAGCAGTACTTC	CASSVQGLDEQYF
-	-	TRBV30	TRBJ2-2	TGTGCCTGGAGTGCGCGCCCCCCAGCGTTTGGATACACCGGGGAGCTGTTTTTT	CAWSARPPAFGYTGELFF
-	-	TRBV11-2	TRBJ1-3	TGTGCCAGCAGCTTAGTTCCCGGTCGTTACTCTGGAAACACCATATATTTT	CASSLVPGRYSGNTIYF
-	-	TRBV11-2	TRBJ1-1	TGTGCCAGCAGCTTAGATCGGACACGAAACACTGAAGCTTTCTTT	CASSLDRTRNTEAFF
-	-	TRBV5-1	TRBJ2-5	TGCGCCAGCAGCCGCAGCGGGACAGTCCAAGAGACCCAGTACTTC	CASSRSGTVQETQYF
-	-	TRBV5-1	TRBJ2-1	TGCGCCAGCAGCTTTCAGCGAACTTCGTTTGAGCAGTTCTTC	CASSFQRTSFEQFF
-	-	TRBV6-1	TRBJ1-2	TGTGCCAGCAGTGAAAGGCTCAATTATGGCTACACCTTC	CASSERLNYGYTF
-	TRBD1	TRBV5-1	TRBJ2-3	TGCGCCAGCAGCCTGGGACAGGGGGCGGTAGGCACAGATACGCAGTATTTT	CASSLGQGAVGTDTQYF
-	TRBD1	TRBV9	TRBJ2-7	TGTGCCAGCAGCCCACGGGACAGGGGATCCTACGAGCAGTACTTC	CASSPRDRGSYEQYF
-	TRBD2	TRBV10-1	TRBJ2-1	TGCGCCAGCAGTGGTGCGGGGGGTCTGGCCAATGAGCAGTTCTTC	CASSGAGGLANEQFF
-	-	TRBV4-1	TRBJ2-3	TGCGCCAGCAGCCAAGTGGCGGTTACCACAGATACGCAGTATTTT	CASSQVAVTTDTQYF
-	-	TRBV11-2	TRBJ1-2	TGTGCCAGCAGCTTAGGAACCGGGACGGTTTATGGCTACACCTTC	CASSLGTGTVYGYTF
-	-	TRBV4-1	TRBJ1-2	TGCGCCAGCAGACTGGTGCTACAGGGTAACTATGGCTACACCTTC	CASRLVLQGNYGYTF
-	-	TRBV7-9	TRBJ1-4	TGTGCCAGCAGCTTATTCGGATTAGGGGAAAAACTGTTTTTT	CASSLFGLGEKLFF
-	TRBD1	TRBV7-9	TRBJ1-4	TGTGCCAGCAGCACCTTTACAGGGGACTCTAATGAAAAACTGTTTTTT	CASSTFTGDSNEKLFF
-	-	TRBV1	TRBJ2-5	TGCACCAGCAGCCAGGCCCTCCATGGAGAAGGTGGGACCCAGTACTTC	CTSSQALHGEGGTQYF